This TCR beta chain was profiled in a study of T cell responses to AZD1222 COVID-19 vaccine (dated by TCRdb to the early 2020s). At the level of the whole study: Because spike-specific TCR depth and breadth did not differ between the two schedules, AZD1222 recipients who got a second dose at roughly 4 weeks were pooled with those who got a second dose at roughly 12 weeks. Enrollment into the trials was organized by age into subgroups of 18-55, 56-69 and 70-plus years, and those subgroups contained roughly 150, 30 and 60 TCR-sequenced participants, respectively. TCR sequencing was performed for 230 to 250 trial participants, of whom 200 to 220 were given two doses of AZD1222 and around 25 were given two doses of MenACWY control vaccine. The study at large found these results: Because no day 14 peak-response samples were available, repertoires were characterized only after the peak T cell response. Epitopes outside the regions mutated in the B.1.351 and B.1.1.7 variants were reportedly recognized by nearly half of the unique spike-specific TCRs. CD4 TCRs associated with the vaccine covered the entire spike protein, and the dominant responses were in regions 160-218 and 743-854. Spike-specific TCR breadth and depth rose significantly after two AZD1222 doses compared with day 0 and with MenACWY recipients. Participants were mostly white British and included more females than males, and it was suggested by the authors that clonal diversity may have been underestimated. Conclusions about previously exposed vaccinees were limited because only a handful of AZD1222 recipients were SARS-CoV-2 seropositive at baseline. In the small 56-69-year group, the increase in depth fell short of significance, most likely because of low power.

The CDR3 regions of human TCRbeta chains were analyzed by immunosequencing. The published analysis was carried out like this. TCRs in the repertoires were matched against a reference library of SARS-CoV-2-specific TCRs that had been generated with the MIRA antigen-specificity platform. Breadth meant the fraction of unique TCRs that were SARS-CoV-2-associated, whereas depth meant the fraction of total T cells that were SARS-CoV-2-associated. Using the MIRA data, each spike-specific TCR was assigned both to the spike region to which the TCR was reactive and to a CD4 or CD8 class. Log10-transformed breadth and depth values were compared by one-way ANOVA with Sidak's multiple comparisons tests. In its TCRdb copy, this immuneACCESS table keeps in-frame sequences only and misses some clones. Where compared with another copy, unresolved V genes explain less than half of these, and the others have no known cause. V and J calls plus clone size are reproduced from that table; the DNA served to infer D and trimming. Counted in this sample were some 140,000 clones; roughly 90% of them appeared once. Of the sample, 5.5% is held by the ten largest clones.

Only one count was recorded for this clone. Which antigen it targets is not known. Per-nucleotide qualities are absent, and no much larger clonotype sits a single base away. According to the study, the label for this sample's time point signals: baseline before first vaccination. The vaccinee samples were drawn from two UK trials, COV001 and COV002, one of which was a single-blind randomized controlled phase 2/3 trial testing AZD1222 (ChAdOx1 nCoV-19) in healthy adults. Trial participant PBMC samples were collected at day 0 and day 28 after the second dose for TCRbeta chain sequencing. The clonotype was recovered from an adult in good health. The sequencing used peripheral blood, collected on day 0 of AZD1222 vaccination.

The DNA sequence is given as TGCGCCAGCAGCCTTCGACTAGGGACAGGGGATAGCCATGGCTACACCTTC. This sequence encodes CASSLRLGTGDSHGYTF. In this chain, TRBV4-3 is recombined with TRBJ1-2; 10 junctional bases match TRBD1. Including the terminal cysteine and phenylalanine, the CDR3 comprises 17 residues. Here the CDR3 DNA is all that survives: 51 bases in frame from base 1. Trimming takes 4 bases off V and 6 bases off J; junction bases not matched to a gene: 14. The CDR1 and CDR2 encoded by the germline V gene are LGHNA and YSLEER.